The entry below gives a single T cell receptor beta chain sequence along with its context. This record belongs to a study of blood T cell repertoires in COVID-19. In the study overall: The study drew acute and convalescent COVID-19 samples from the United States, Italy and Spain. T cells, B-cell-depleted T cells, or PBMCs supplied cDNA or gDNA.

Assay used: immunoSEQ multiplex PCR; TCRdb lists only in-frame clones, some missing. The sample consists of some 50,000 clones, approximately 85% of them appearing once. Germline loops: CDR1 SEHNR, CDR2 FQNEAQ (reference sequence). V was trimmed by 1 base and J by 2 bases, leaving 5 bases between them. This CDR3 region has 13 residues. V is TRBV7-9 and J is TRBJ1-1; no clear D gene. The sequenced sample was peripheral blood. The clonotype comes from a human donor in a cohort sampled during active COVID-19. The donor label of this sample is uncertain. CDR3 in amino acids: CASSLDLNTEAFF. CDR3 nucleotide sequence: TGTGCCAGCAGCTTAGATCTCAACACTGAAGCTTTCTTT.